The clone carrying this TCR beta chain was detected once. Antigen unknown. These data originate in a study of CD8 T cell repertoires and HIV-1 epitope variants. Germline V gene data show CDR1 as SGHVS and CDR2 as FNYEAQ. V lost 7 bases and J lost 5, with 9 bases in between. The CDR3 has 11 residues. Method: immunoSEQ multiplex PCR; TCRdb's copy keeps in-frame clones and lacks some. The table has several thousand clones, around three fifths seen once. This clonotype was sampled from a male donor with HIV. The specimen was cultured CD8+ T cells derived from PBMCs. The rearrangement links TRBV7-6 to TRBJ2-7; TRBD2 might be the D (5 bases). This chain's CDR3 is CASKSGNEQYF. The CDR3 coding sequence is TGTGCCAGCAAATCCGGGAACGAGCAGTACTTC.